These 30 T cell receptor beta chains were sequenced from one sample in a study of blood T cells in healthy people across ages. A J-beta primer mix and a sample-barcoded 5' primer were used in a second PCR of roughly 7 to 12 cycles. MiXCR was run by TCRdb on the 5' RACE reads, yielding one entry per CDR3 protein. The table includes around 800,000 distinct CDR3 sequences, roughly 26% detected once. The sample also formed part of further work on T cells of mothers and their children.

The sequenced sample consisted of blood. Source of these receptors: a boy aged 10-17 years in good health.

The chain recombines TRBV15 with TRBJ1-1; weak D call: TRBD1 (5 bases). The V gene lost 5 bases and the J gene lost 4 bases, with 8 bases spanning the gap. Germline CDR1 and CDR2: LNHNV and YYDKDF (reference sequence). This CDR3 region has 12 residues. In DNA form, the CDR3 reads TGTGCCACCAGCCAGGGTTCCACTGAAGCTTTCTTT. This codes for CATSQGSTEAFF. The whole variable domain, remainder taken from reference TRBV15 and TRBJ1-1, is DAMVIQNPRYQVTQFGKPVTLSCSQTLNHNVMYWYQQKSSQAPKLLFHYYDKDFNNEADTPDNFQSRRPNTSFCFLDIRSPGLGDTAMYLCATSQGSTEAFFGQGTRLTVV.

The CDR3 DNA sequence: TGTGCCAGCAGTGCGGCCCTCCGTGGGAACAATGAGCAGTTCTTC. Protein sequence: CASSAALRGNNEQFF. The chain employs TRBV2 and TRBJ2-1; D gene ambiguous. There are 15 residues in the CDR3. From germline, CDR1 is SNHLY and CDR2 FYNNEI. V was clipped by 4 bases and J by 5 bases, with 15 bases between them.

This chain joins TRBV11-2 and TRBJ2-3; the match to TRBD2 covers 11 bases. The CDR3 loop spans 16 amino acids. Trimming cost V 4 bases and J 5 bases; bases outside gene matches: 8. The germline V gene has CDR1 SGHAT and CDR2 FQNNGV. The CDR3 region has the DNA TGTGCCAGCAGCTGGCATAGCGGGGGGGGGATAGATACGCAGTATTTT. Its translation: CASSWHSGGGIDTQYF. Using reference TRBV11-2 and TRBJ2-3 for the parts outside the CDR3, the full variable domain is EAGVAQSPRYKIIEKRQSVAFWCNPISGHATLYWYQQILGQGPKLLIQFQNNGVVDDSQLPKDRFSAERLKGVDSTLKIQPAKLEDSAVYLCASSWHSGGGIDTQYFGPGTRLTVL.

This rearrangement joins TRBV12-5 to TRBJ2-1, with TRBD1 as a possible D gene (5 bases). CDR1 and CDR2 (germline): LGHNT, FRNRAP. Trimming left V 4 bases short and J 1 base short, with 11 bases between. This CDR3 region has 15 residues. The CDR3 loop is CASGSRTHSYNEQFF. CDR3 bases: TGTGCTAGTGGTTCCCGGACACATTCCTACAATGAGCAGTTCTTC.

In regard to this clonotype: Compared with germline, one end of the junction differs, possibly owing to a read error. The chain links TRBV5-5 to TRBJ2-4; no definite D call. Germline loops: CDR1 SGHKS, CDR2 YYEKEE (reference sequence). The CDR3 extends over 17 amino acids. The CDR3 sequence is CASSFVGLESRKSIQYF. In nucleotides, the CDR3 is TGTGCCAGCAGCTTCGTAGGTTTGGAGTCCCGCAAAAGCATTCAGTACTTC.

This clonotype turned up a few times. The gene calls are TRBV9 and TRBJ2-5; 8 positions agree with TRBD1. The CDR3 is made up of 15 amino acids. V lost 4 bases to trimming and J lost 5 bases; unmatched junction nucleotides: 10. Germline V gene sequence: CDR1 SGDLS, CDR2 YYNGEE. This chain's CDR3 is CASSHQRTGTETQYF. DNA of the CDR3: TGTGCCAGCAGCCACCAAAGGACAGGGACGGAGACCCAGTACTTC.

This clonotype was picked up many times. V is TRBV29-1 and J is TRBJ1-4; D remains unclear. The V gene's germline CDR1 is SQVTM and CDR2 ANQGSEA. Trimming left V 6 bases short and J 2 bases short, with 10 bases between. The CDR3 length is 13 residues. As DNA, the CDR3 is TGCAGCGTCCTCGAGGCCACTAATGAAAAACTGTTTTTT. As protein: CSVLEATNEKLFF.

This clonotype came up a few times. The chain carries TRBV6-5 and TRBJ1-4; maybe TRBD1 (5 bases). Trimming shortened V by 7 bases and J by 8 bases, and 14 bases separated the two germline ends. This CDR3 comprises 13 residues. Germline values: CDR1 MNHEY, CDR2 SVGAGI. This CDR3 reads CASMGSGREKLFF. The CDR3 DNA follows: TGTGCCAGCATGGGGTCGGGACGGGAAAAACTGTTTTTT.

The chain employs TRBV20-1 and TRBJ1-3; unclear D gene. Germline lookup yields CDR1 DFQATT and CDR2 SNEGSKA (reference sequence). V lost 3 bases to trimming and J lost 3 bases, with 9 bases between them. CDR3 length: 13 residues. CDR3 nucleotide sequence: TGCAGTGCTAGCGGGGTGGGTGGAAACACCATATATTTT. Residues: CSASGVGGNTIYF.

This clonotype was picked up a small number of times. The chain uses TRBV7-9 and TRBJ1-4, with D unresolved. CDR1 is SEHNR, CDR2 FQNEAQ, per germline (reference sequence). The CDR3 is 12 residues long. Trimming removed 3 bases at V and 7 bases at J, with 6 bases between. The chain's CDR3 is CASSFSSEKLFF. CDR3 in DNA: TGTGCCAGCAGCTTCAGTAGTGAAAAACTGTTTTTT.

A few counts support this clonotype. This chain connects TRBV5-1 to TRBJ2-1, with a tentative D call TRBD1 (6 bases). The assigned J gene may be wrong: the sequence end matches TRBJ2-7 better. Germline loops: CDR1 SGHRS, CDR2 YFSETQ. This CDR3 spans 13 amino acids. The CDR3 DNA reads TGCGCCAGCATGGACGGCCAGGGGAACGAGCAGTACTTC. The encoded protein is CASMDGQGNEQYF.

The chain carries TRBV7-3 and TRBJ2-5; 13 bases align to TRBD2. This CDR3 is 16 amino acids long. The ends lost 2 bases at V and 4 bases at J; junction bases unmatched: 4. In germline, CDR1 is SGHTA, CDR2 FQGTGA. CDR3 sequence reads: CASSLGTSGAGETQYF. As DNA, the CDR3 is TGTGCCAGCAGCTTAGGGACTAGCGGGGCTGGAGAGACCCAGTACTTC.

This sequence joins TRBV5-1 and TRBJ2-1; D may be TRBD2 (6 bases). The CDR3 is made up of 16 amino acids. V was cut by 0 bases and J by 1 base, with 11 bases left in between. Germline values: CDR1 SGHRS, CDR2 YFSETQ. CDR3 in amino acids: CASSLGRLASYNEQFF. The CDR3 DNA is TGCGCCAGCAGCTTGGGTCGGCTAGCGTCCTACAATGAGCAGTTCTTC.

This clonotype was seen ten or more times. J is TRBJ2-7 and V is TRBV11-2, with D hard to call. Trimming took off 1 base at V and 2 bases at J, with 9 bases between the two ends. Germline V lookup: CDR1 SGHAT, CDR2 FQNNGV. This CDR3 region has 14 residues. This CDR3 is CASSLVRGPYEQYF. The CDR3 DNA follows: TGTGCCAGCAGCTTAGTCCGAGGCCCCTACGAGCAGTACTTC.

Note on this clonotype: An end of the junction differs from the germline gene, which may be a read error. The V call is TRBV18, the J call TRBJ2-7, with D unresolved. Germline CDR1 reads KGHSH; CDR2 reads LQKENI. The CDR3 totals 13 residues. This CDR3 reads CANSPTGPLEQYF. The CDR3 DNA follows: TGCGCCAACTCACCAACCGGACCCCTCGAGCAGTACTTC. Full variable domain (rest looked up from reference TRBV18 and TRBJ2-7): NAGVMQNPRHLVRRRGQEARLRCSPMKGHSHVYWYRQLPEEGLKFMVYLQKENIIDESGMPKERFSAEFPKEGPSILRIQQVVRGDSAAYFCANSPTGPLEQYFGPGTRLTVT.

In DNA, the CDR3 is TGCGCCAGCAGCTTGGCCTTAGGGTTGGATACGCAGTATTTT. It translates to CASSLALGLDTQYF. This chain joins TRBV5-1 and TRBJ2-3; D call uncertain. Trimming left V 0 bases short and J 6 bases short, with 11 bases between. Germline-derived CDR1 and CDR2 are SGHRS and YFSETQ. The CDR3 spans 14 residues.

This chain joins TRBV20-1 and TRBJ2-4, with a possible D match to TRBD2 (5 bases). CDR1 and CDR2 (germline): DFQATT, SNEGSKA (reference sequence). The CDR3 is 14 residues long. The germline V and J ends were trimmed by 5 bases and 3 bases, with 14 bases remaining between them. The CDR3: CSASQDSNKNIQYF. In DNA form, the CDR3 reads TGCAGTGCTTCCCAGGACTCGAACAAAAACATTCAGTACTTC.

This clonotype turned up a few times. The CDR3 nucleotides read TGTGCCAGCTCACGGGACGGAATCTACGAGCAGTACTTC. It encodes CASSRDGIYEQYF. V gene TRBV18 combines with J gene TRBJ2-7; TRBD1 or TRBD2 may be the D gene (5 bases each). The CDR3 is 13 amino acids. With 4 bases removed from V and 3 bases from J, the gap between germline ends came to 10 bases. Germline V gene sequence: CDR1 KGHSH, CDR2 LQKENI. The complete variable domain, with remaining parts taken from reference TRBV18 and TRBJ2-7, reads NAGVMQNPRHLVRRRGQEARLRCSPMKGHSHVYWYRQLPEEGLKFMVYLQKENIIDESGMPKERFSAEFPKEGPSILRIQQVVRGDSAAYFCASSRDGIYEQYFGPGTRLTVT.

This chain connects TRBV6-2 or TRBV6-3 to TRBJ2-7; perhaps TRBD2 as D (5 bases). Trimming cost V 6 bases and J 0 bases, with 15 bases left between them. The CDR3 sequence is 15 residues long. Germline CDR1 MNHEY, CDR2 SVGEGT. CDR3 DNA: TGTGCCAGCAGGAATGGCGGAGGAGGCTCCTACGAGCAGTACTTC. Its translation is CASRNGGGGSYEQYF.

In this sample, this clonotype turned up a few times. The chain joins TRBV7-9 to TRBJ2-5, with 7 bases matching TRBD1. The last part of the DNA fits TRBJ2-1 better; the J call may be wrong. Germline CDR1 is SEHNR and CDR2 is FQNEAQ (reference sequence). This CDR3 is built from 16 residues. Here the CDR3 reads CASSLVSGGIRNEQFF. CDR3 sequence (DNA): TGTGCCAGCAGCTTAGTTTCAGGGGGAATACGGAATGAGCAGTTCTTC.

V and J are TRBV7-2 and TRBJ1-5, with D maybe TRBD1 (5 bases). The germline V gene has CDR1 SGHTA and CDR2 FQGNSA. Trimming pared 1 base from V and 3 bases from J, leaving 19 bases between. The length of the CDR3 is 18 residues. In DNA, the CDR3 is TGTGCCAGCAGCTTAGAAGGGACGCCTCTGGGGGACAATCAGCCCCAGCATTTT. Translation gives CASSLEGTPLGDNQPQHF.

The V and J genes are TRBV4-1 and TRBJ1-4, with D hard to call. The V gene's germline CDR1 is MGHRA and CDR2 YSYEKL. Trimming removed 0 bases from V and 5 bases from J, with 10 bases in between. The CDR3 consists of 15 residues. As DNA, the CDR3 is TGCGCCAGCAGCCAAGAAAGGACGGGCAATGAAAAACTGTTTTTT. It codes for CASSQERTGNEKLFF.

This clonotype was detected only a few times. The chain has TRBV5-1 and TRBJ1-2; TRBD1 matches 8 bases. Germline CDR1 reads SGHRS; CDR2 reads YFSETQ. Losses at the gene ends were 4 bases for V and 4 bases for J; bases not matched to a gene: 9. This CDR3 has 15 residues. CDR3 DNA sequence: TGCGCCAGCAGCGACAGGGACAGGCGATCCTATGGCTACACCTTC. It translates to CASSDRDRRSYGYTF.

This chain uses TRBV12-3 or TRBV12-4 with TRBJ1-4, with D perhaps TRBD1 (5 bases). The length of the CDR3 is 14 residues. V was cut by 5 bases and J by 7 bases, with 14 bases left in between. The CDR3 DNA is TGTGCCAGCAGTCCGGGGCTAGCCAGTGAAAAACTGTTTTTT. Residues: CASSPGLASEKLFF.

The CDR3 coding sequence is TGTGCCAGCAATTGGGGGGACCGAAACACTGAAGCTTTCTTT. As protein: CASNWGDRNTEAFF. This chain joins TRBV12-3 or TRBV12-4 and TRBJ1-1, with a tentative D call TRBD1 (5 bases). The CDR3 contains 14 residues. The ends were cut back, 7 bases at V and 2 bases at J, with 14 bases in the middle.

This clonotype was recorded a few times. The V call is TRBV19, the J call TRBJ2-7; 8 bases agree with TRBD2. Germline values: CDR1 LNHDA, CDR2 SQIVND (reference sequence). The CDR3 contains 17 residues. V lost 3 bases to trimming and J lost 3 bases; unmatched junction nucleotides: 13. The CDR3 protein is CASSMRVAGLHFYEQYF. CDR3 nucleotides: TGTGCCAGTAGTATGAGGGTAGCGGGGCTACACTTCTACGAGCAGTACTTC. The complete variable domain, with remaining parts taken from reference TRBV19 and TRBJ2-7, reads DGGITQSPKYLFRKEGQNVTLSCEQNLNHDAMYWYRQDPGQGLRLIYYSQIVNDFQKGDIAEGYSVSREKKESFPLTVTSAQKNPTAFYLCASSMRVAGLHFYEQYFGPGTRLTVT.

This chain links TRBV20-1 with TRBJ2-4, with TRBD1 matching 9 bases. This CDR3 comprises 15 residues. V was clipped by 5 bases and J by 1 base; unmatched bases: 6. In germline, CDR1 is DFQATT, CDR2 SNEGSKA (reference sequence). In DNA, the CDR3 is TGCAGTGCTCAACAGGGGGCAAGGGCCAAAAACATTCAGTACTTC. This codes for CSAQQGARAKNIQYF.

The chain carries TRBV7-2 and TRBJ2-5; tentative D call: TRBD2 (5 bases). Germline loops: CDR1 SGHTA, CDR2 FQGNSA. This CDR3 contains 14 residues. Trimming took off 5 bases at V and 5 bases at J, with 15 bases between the two ends. The DNA for the CDR3 is TGTGCCAGCAGCCTTGAAGAGGGCCGGGAGACCCAGTACTTC. Translated: CASSLEEGRETQYF.

The table lists this clonotype with a count of one. The chain links TRBV9 to TRBJ2-6; TRBD2 aligns across 11 bases. V trimming: 10 bases; J trimming: 1 base; junction bases outside the gene matches: 13. The germline CDR1 and CDR2 sequences are SGDLS and YYNGEE. This CDR3 spans 18 amino acids. The CDR3 DNA follows: TGTGCCTCAAGAGATACTAGCGGGAGTTTGTCTGGGGCCAACGTCCTGACTTTC. Encoded protein: CASRDTSGSLSGANVLTF.

Only a few counts were recorded for this clonotype. The chain links TRBV15 to TRBJ1-6; no clear D. The CDR3 extends over 14 amino acids. V was cut by 0 bases and J by 9 bases, with 9 bases left in between. Germline V lookup: CDR1 LNHNV, CDR2 YYDKDF (reference sequence). CDR3 nucleotide sequence: TGTGCCACCAGCAGAGATCGTTTGGGTTCACCCCTCCACTTT. This encodes CATSRDRLGSPLHF. Complete variable domain (other parts from reference TRBV15 and TRBJ1-6): DAMVIQNPRYQVTQFGKPVTLSCSQTLNHNVMYWYQQKSSQAPKLLFHYYDKDFNNEADTPDNFQSRRPNTSFCFLDIRSPGLGDTAMYLCATSRDRLGSPLHFGNGTRLTVT.